The 6 T cell receptor beta chains below all came from one sample that was sequenced in a study of blood T cell repertoires in COVID-19. The data were produced by immunoSEQ multiplex PCR, yet TCRdb's version contains in-frame clones alone and is incomplete. The sample yields about 200,000 clones, approximately 84% seen once. Material: peripheral blood. The receptors shown here come from an elderly woman with acute or convalescent COVID-19.

This clone was found many times. This sample also contains other DNA sequences that code for the same CDR3. The gene calls are TRBV19 and TRBJ2-1; D is perhaps TRBD2 (8 bases). V was trimmed by 3 bases and J by 5 bases, leaving 23 bases between them. The V gene's germline CDR1 is LNHDA and CDR2 SQIVND (reference sequence). The CDR3 has 18 residues. The CDR3 reads CASSMGGGGRRRNNEQFF. The CDR3 DNA follows: TGTGCCAGTAGTATGGGAGGGGGCGGGAGGCGGAGAAACAATGAGCAGTTCTTC. Complete variable domain (other parts from reference TRBV19 and TRBJ2-1): DGGITQSPKYLFRKEGQNVTLSCEQNLNHDAMYWYRQDPGQGLRLIYYSQIVNDFQKGDIAEGYSVSREKKESFPLTVTSAQKNPTAFYLCASSMGGGGRRRNNEQFFGPGTRLTVL.

The chain joins TRBV24-1 to TRBJ2-7, with 7 bases fitting TRBD1. With 5 bases clipped from V and 2 bases from J, the junction kept 2 bases outside the gene matches. The CDR3 length is 13 residues. Germline V CDR1 and CDR2: KGHDR, SFDVKD. The CDR3 region has the DNA TGTGCCACCAGTGCAGGGGGACCCTACGAGCAGTACTTC. Translation gives CATSAGGPYEQYF.

The chain uses TRBV7-3 and TRBJ2-1; the match to TRBD2 covers 7 bases. Germline CDR1 SGHTA, CDR2 FQGTGA. The CDR3 has 15 amino acids. The trim removed 4 bases at V and 7 bases at J, leaving 10 bases unmatched. The CDR3 bases are TGTGCCAGCAGCTCGGGACTATGGGTGGGTAATGAGCAGTTCTTC. Amino acids: CASSSGLWVGNEQFF. The full variable domain, its missing parts supplied by reference TRBV7-3 and TRBJ2-1, is GAGVSQTPSNKVTEKGKYVELRCDPISGHTALYWYRQSLGQGPEFLIYFQGTGAADDSGLPNDRFFAVRPEGSVSTLKIQRTERGDSAVYLCASSSGLWVGNEQFFGPGTRLTVL.

This clone occurred once. The CDR3, as DNA: TGCAGCGGTTTAGGACAGGGGAACACTGAAGCTTTCTTT. This codes for CSGLGQGNTEAFF. This chain connects TRBV29-1 to TRBJ1-1; 8 nucleotides match TRBD1. The CDR3 loop spans 13 amino acids. CDR1 SQVTM and CDR2 ANQGSEA come from the germline V gene. Trimming cost V 7 bases and J 1 base; bases outside gene matches: 5.

This chain uses TRBV5-4 with TRBJ2-1, with TRBD1 as a possible D gene (8 bases). V was trimmed by 2 bases and J by 8 bases, leaving 11 bases between them. Looked up from germline, CDR1 is SGHNT and CDR2 is YYREEE (reference sequence). The length of the CDR3 is 13 residues. The CDR3 loop is CASSLQGGDEQFF. The DNA for the CDR3 is TGTGCCAGCAGCTTACAGGGGGGGGATGAGCAGTTCTTC.

The chain uses TRBV18 and TRBJ2-6, with D hard to call. The germline CDR1 and CDR2 sequences are KGHSH and LQKENI. The CDR3 sequence is 17 residues long. Trimming shortened V by 3 bases and J by 0 bases, and 12 bases separated the two germline ends. DNA of the CDR3: TGTGCCAGCTCACCTTTGGGCGCCAGCTCTGGGGCCAACGTCCTGACTTTC. It is translated as CASSPLGASSGANVLTF.